Sequencing of this T cell receptor (beta chain) was carried out in a study of Graves' ophthalmopathy and Graves' hyperthyroidism. Study-level points and caveats: In blood, most expanded thyroid clonotypes above 0.001 frequency were also detected. Ophthalmopathy cases were distinguished from stable hyperthyroidism by a 13-signature model, reaching just over 85% sensitivity and approximately 83% specificity.

With respect to this clonotype: Its specificity is unknown.

Amplified material comprised TCR beta CDR3 regions derived from RNA transcripts. HTBI primers were employed in first-round RT-PCR, then a second-round multiplex PCR followed. TCRdb itself ran the multiplex PCR reads through MiXCR, one entry per CDR3 protein. Of around 1,200,000 distinct CDR3 sequences in the sample, 35% to 45% were seen once. Eligible hyperthyroidism cases comprised new diagnoses of under 2 months' duration in individuals aged 18 to 65. Patients were diagnosed from clinical symptoms, serum thyroxine, TRAb, thyroid ultrasound and orbital computed tomography. The CDR3 runs 15 residues. The germline CDR1 and CDR2 sequences are LGHNA and YSLEER. The V gene lost 4 bases and the J gene lost 2 bases, with 12 bases spanning the gap.

The sequence was obtained from an adult man with Graves' hyperthyroidism. The V gene is TRBV4-3, the J gene TRBJ1-3; D uncertain. Sequencing was carried out using peripheral blood or thyroid tissue (not recorded which). CDR3 bases: TGCGCCAGCAGCCTTAATTTGGGAACTGGAAACACCATATATTTT. Translating gives CASSLNLGTGNTIYF.